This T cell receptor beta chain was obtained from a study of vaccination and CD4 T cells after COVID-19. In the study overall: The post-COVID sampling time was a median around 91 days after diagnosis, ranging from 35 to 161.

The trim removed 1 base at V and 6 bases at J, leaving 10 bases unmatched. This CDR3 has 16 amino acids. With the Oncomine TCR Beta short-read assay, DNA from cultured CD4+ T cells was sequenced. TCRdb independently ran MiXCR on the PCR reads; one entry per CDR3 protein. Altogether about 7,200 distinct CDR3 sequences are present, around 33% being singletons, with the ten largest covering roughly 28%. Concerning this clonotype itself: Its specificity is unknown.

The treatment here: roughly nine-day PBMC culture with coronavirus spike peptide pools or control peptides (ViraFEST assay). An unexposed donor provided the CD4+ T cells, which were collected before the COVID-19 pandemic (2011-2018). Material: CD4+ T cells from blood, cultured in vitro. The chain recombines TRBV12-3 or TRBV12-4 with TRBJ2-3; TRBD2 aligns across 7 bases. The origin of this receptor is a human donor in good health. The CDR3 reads CASSLVREGLRDTQYF. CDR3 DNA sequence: TGTGCCAGCAGTTTAGTCAGGGAGGGATTGCGCGATACGCAGTATTTT.